This TCR beta chain is drawn from a study of cytomegalovirus exposure and HLA in healthy donors (dated by TCRdb to about 2017). As for the study more broadly: According to an earlier analysis of 587 of the donors, roughly 180 million T cells yielded over 90 million unique TCR beta sequences and 250 to 350 Gb of sequence data. About 320 gigabases of sequencing data and 70 million to 85 million unique TCR sequences were included in an early release covering 550 to 650 HLA-typed donors. Of the roughly 420 genotyped donors, more than 75% were placed in the genetic ancestry cluster associated with self-reported Caucasian donors. The study aimed to test whether cataloging public T cell receptors could reveal signatures of past pathogen exposure. The T cell repertoires of several hundred subjects were profiled by immunosequencing and related to cytomegalovirus serostatus. A separate validation cohort of over 95 different subjects was used in addition to the roughly 720-subject first cohort. To predict cytomegalovirus infection status, the study combined high-throughput TCR immunosequencing, statistical association of individual TCRs with disease status, and machine learning. A later analysis re-examined previously published TCR beta repertoires from around 670 donors and added high-resolution HLA genotyping to investigate patterns of TCR occurrence. Rather than drawing on any new phenotypic data, the later analysis identified candidate immune exposures from TCR beta sequences and the way those sequences occurred across donors. An earlier analysis of fewer than 750 of the donors used high-throughput TCR beta sequencing to judge whether each TCR beta V gene segment behaved as functional or pseudogenic. Donor age, sex, ethnicity and CMV serostatus were compiled alongside the repertoire data. Genome-wide SNP genotypes for about three fifths of the roughly 700 donors were used in a later genetic analysis, which treated that subset as a discovery cohort. All discovery cohort repertoires had been generated using a single sequencing platform. Both class I and class II loci were covered by HLA typing, at four-digit resolution. The number of donors typed differed by locus, with about 629-630 for A, B, C, DRB1 and DQB1, 522 for DQA1, 600 to 610 for DPA1, and under 490 for DPB1. Roughly 5 DR-DQ haplotypes were handled as single units for association and clustering because linkage in the cohort was strong. On average, roughly 200,000 unique TCR beta nucleotide sequences were sequenced per donor among a few hundred genotyped donors of the cohort, with around 19% of those sequences being non-productive.

This clone has just one count. Its antigen has not been determined. The record has no base qualities; no much larger clone is one base away. Taken from cysteine to phenylalanine, the CDR3 has 15 residues. Left in the record is the CDR3 DNA by itself, 45 bases read in frame from the first base. Between the V and J ends, shortened by 4 bases and 3 bases respectively, the junction contains 13 bases. In the germline V gene, CDR1 corresponds to SGHRS and CDR2 to YFSETQ. Library creation used the immunoSEQ multiplex PCR assay. The multiplex PCR relied on a mix of 60 forward primers for TCR Vbeta segments and 13 reverse primers for TCR Jbeta segments. The CDR3 region of rearranged TCR beta genes was amplified from genomic DNA with a multiplex PCR assay. Amplified TCR beta libraries were sequenced as 87-base-pair reads on the Illumina HiSeq System. The original methods were these. A later analysis counted about 82 million unique TCR beta chains across the 550 to 700 repertoires, and 10 million to 11 million of these chains were shared by at least two donors. A nearest-neighbor algorithm error-corrected the raw reads and collapsed the reads into unique sequences, merging closely related sequences to remove PCR and sequencing errors. Alignment of CDR3 sequences to IMGT reference sequences was used to assign V, D and J gene segments. For a sequence to be retained, a match of at least six nucleotides was required to both a V gene segment and a J gene segment. A rearrangement counted as productive if the CDR3 had no stop codons and remained in frame with V and J, and every other rearrangement counted as non-productive. CDR3 was defined according to IMGT convention as the region running from the second conserved V-encoded cysteine to the conserved J-encoded phenylalanine. The earlier analysis of about 620 of the donors excluded sequences that lacked an unambiguous match to a single V gene segment. An earlier analysis of some 610 of the donors called V segments functional above 56.7% productive rearrangements and segregating when the between-donor standard deviation exceeded 5%. A statistical classification framework was built for diagnosing cytomegalovirus status from the catalog of TCR beta chain sequences. V and J gene assignment, in a later analysis, came from comparing TCR nucleotide sequences with IMGT/GENE-DB human TR gene sequences. Using the TCRdist pipeline, a later analysis assigned CDR3 sequences along with most-parsimonious VDJ recombination scenarios. A later analysis defined each TCR beta chain by its CDR3 amino acid sequence plus V-gene family, and excluded reads lacking a unique V-gene family. To address suspected cross-contamination and a sequencing artifact, a later analysis removed roughly 640 highly shared, low-generation-probability nucleotide sequences. In a later analysis, a clonal expansion index was calculated for each public chain from normalized within-repertoire ranks of inferred template counts. In a later analysis, generation probabilities were computed with a VDJ recombination model fitted to out-of-frame rearrangements, and the resulting probabilities were checked against IGoR. A later analysis scored TCR-TCR, TCR-HLA and TCR-CMV co-occurrence with hypergeometric tests, applying a repertoire-size bias correction to TCR pairs. In a later analysis, false discovery rates were estimated by permuting HLA or CMV assignments 20 times. In a later analysis, co-occurring TCRs were grouped using DBSCAN, with TCRdist sequence similarity added in when clustering inside HLA-allele-positive subsets. For co-occurrence clustering, repertoires with fewer than 30,000 or more than 120,000 public chains were excluded, along with roughly 5 repertoires with anomalous nucleotide sharing. In TCRdb, the immuneACCESS table is reduced to in-frame sequences with V and J assigned. These tables do not hold every clone; where another copy was compared, an unresolved V gene accounts for under half, and the others remain unexplained. V and J calls and clone size come straight from that table; D and trimming were deduced from the DNA. This sample comprises 140,000 to 150,000 clones, 78% of them detected only once. 2.5% to 3% of the sample is in the top ten clones.

The cohort was made up of 666 healthy bone marrow donors. At the time of sampling, all cohort members were nominally healthy, though unrecorded immune exposures were likely present. The donor was CMV seronegative and was included in the group of 352 seronegative cohort members. A peripheral blood sample was provided by each donor, and peripheral blood mononuclear cells were used for TCR beta sequencing. Genomic DNA extraction from the blood cell samples was performed with the Qiagen DNeasy Blood Extraction Kit. Beyond this particular receptor, the publication reports: The earlier analysis of nearly 600 of the donors excluded 15 to 20 rarely observed V segments, including chromosome 9 orphons, because counts were too low. In vitro tests confirmed that a few of the cytomegalovirus-associated TCR beta chains recognize cytomegalovirus antigens. The only immune exposure information available for the cohort was CMV serostatus. Correlated functional status among segregating V segments might reflect linkage disequilibrium, but an unknown experimental factor could not be ruled out. The cohort was sequenced for TCR beta chains only, and without alpha or paired-chain data the features that could be detected were limited. V-gene and J-gene trimming of TCR beta chains was associated with a missense DCLRE1C variant in a later genetic analysis, and the association was replicated in an independent cohort. The authors suggested that the approach could potentially be generalized to other disease states and immunological phenotypes. Compared with the roughly 700-donor mean, donors in an Asian-associated ancestry cluster had fewer N-insertions in productive TCRs, according to a later genetic analysis. According to a later analysis, most CMV-associated TCR beta chains appeared to be HLA-restricted, and the HLA associations seemed to be driven largely by CMV exposure. A later analysis associated about 17,000 TCR beta sequences with specific HLA alleles at a false discovery rate of 0.05. The 87-base-pair reads could not distinguish some IMGT-functional V segments, including TRBV6-2 and TRBV6-3, so those segments were excluded. The classifier was reported to diagnose cytomegalovirus status with high specificity and sensitivity in both the original cohort and the validation cohort. Most TCR sequences were observed very rarely across donors, whereas some public TCRs were present in many individuals. Compared with equally common non-associated chains, HLA-associated TCR beta chains in a later analysis were more clonally expanded and had lower generation probabilities. In a later analysis, TCR association rates were found to vary across HLA loci, with the most associated TCRs seen for DRB1 alleles and the fewest for HLA-C alleles. A total of roughly 160 TCR beta chains were listed by the study as associated with cytomegalovirus. Strong co-occurrence of HLA alleles, especially DR and DQ, made assigning TCR associations to individual alleles difficult. The sequencing pipeline was judged likely to have produced a cluster of highly shared sequence variants as a technical artifact. Roughly uniform sequencing depth across donors was assumed in presence/absence analyses, although this assumption may not hold. In an earlier analysis of more than 450 of the donors, most TCR beta V segments were observed in productive rearrangements about 87% or about 30% of the time, broadly matching IMGT annotations. In a later analysis, several top co-occurrence clusters were reported to appear linked to parvovirus B19, influenza, CMV and Epstein-Barr virus. Because some donors lacked HLA typing at each locus, the association tests relied only on the typed subset. A further reported finding was that TCR beta sequences accurately predicted the HLA-A and HLA-B alleles for most subjects in the first cohort.

Sequenced material: PBMCs. The TCR was taken from a female donor in good health and CMV-seronegative. The chain is encoded by TRBV5-1 joined to TRBJ1-4; no D gene call is confident. The sequenced DNA is TGCGCCAGCAGCCGGACTAGAGCGTCTAATGAAAAACTGTTTTTT. Its protein product is CASSRTRASNEKLFF.